The entry below gives a single T cell receptor beta chain sequence along with its context. The data were taken from a study of technical replicates of blood from several donors. Data came from immunoSEQ multiplex PCR; TCRdb stores just in-frame clones and leaves some out. The sample has 80,000 or so clones, 85% to 95% seen once. The V gene's germline CDR1 is SGHTA and CDR2 FQGNSA. The CDR3 length is 14 residues. With 3 bases removed from V and 3 bases from J, the gap between germline ends came to 11 bases. This chain connects TRBV7-2 to TRBJ1-2; D remains ambiguous. The sequence derives from a human donor in good health. Sequenced sample: T cells isolated from PBMCs. CDR3 sequence reads: CASSFTGEDYGYTF. The CDR3 coding sequence is TGTGCCAGCAGCTTTACGGGAGAAGACTATGGCTACACCTTC.